These 26 T cell receptor beta chains were all obtained from the same sample, sequenced in a study of cytomegalovirus exposure and HLA in healthy donors. The primer mix had 60 Vbeta and 13 Jbeta primers. The table came from immunoSEQ multiplex PCR; TCRdb's copy has only in-frame clones and leaves some out. The sample includes about 200,000 clones, around 88% seen only once; the top ten take around 0.3%. Sequencing was performed on PBMCs. These receptor sequences come from a young woman in good health and CMV-seronegative.

The V gene is TRBV27, the J gene TRBJ2-2; TRBD2 matches 10 bases. Germline values: CDR1 MNHEY, CDR2 SMNVEV (reference sequence). This CDR3 region has 16 residues. The V and J ends lost 5 bases and 7 bases, in that order; junction bases with no gene match: 10. CDR3 residues: CASSASSGRINGELFF. CDR3 coding DNA: TGTGCCAGCAGTGCTTCTAGCGGGAGAATAAACGGGGAGCTGTTTTTT.

This rearrangement joins TRBV6-1 to TRBJ1-2; D possibly corresponds to TRBD1 (6 bases). This CDR3 contains 17 residues. V was shortened by 3 bases and J by 4 bases, with 21 bases between the two germline ends. From germline, CDR1 is MNHNS and CDR2 SASEGT. The DNA of the CDR3 is TGTGCCAGCAGTGAGGATTCCCGGACAGACGATTTCTATGGCTACACCTTC. Its translation: CASSEDSRTDDFYGYTF.

In this sample, this clone turned up a few times. The rearrangement links TRBV2 to TRBJ1-1; D possibly corresponds to TRBD1 (6 bases). The CDR3 is made up of 13 amino acids. The V end was cut by 5 bases, the J end by 6 bases, with 13 bases between. Germline lookup yields CDR1 SNHLY and CDR2 FYNNEI. CDR3 sequence reads: CASSTDSPSEAFF. The CDR3 nucleotides are TGTGCCAGCAGTACGGACAGTCCGTCTGAAGCTTTCTTT.

This chain connects TRBV25-1 to TRBJ1-5; D remains ambiguous. The germline CDR1 and CDR2 sequences are MGHDK and SYGVNS. There are 14 residues in the CDR3. V was trimmed by 4 bases and J by 3 bases, leaving 10 bases between them. The CDR3 DNA is TGTGCCAGCAGTGGGACGGGGATCAATCAGCCCCAGCATTTT. This gives the protein CASSGTGINQPQHF. The variable domain in full, completed from reference TRBV25-1 and TRBJ1-5, reads EADIYQTPRYLVIGTGKKITLECSQTMGHDKMYWYQQDPGMELHLIHYSYGVNSTEKGDLSSESTVSRIRTEHFPLTLESARPSHTSQYLCASSGTGINQPQHFGDGTRLSIL.

The chain employs TRBV18 and TRBJ1-5; tentative D call: TRBD1 (6 bases). V was shortened by 6 bases and J by 4 bases, with 10 bases between the two germline ends. CDR3 length: 13 residues. Germline lookup yields CDR1 KGHSH and CDR2 LQKENI. CDR3 DNA sequence: TGTGCCAGCTCCGACAGGCAGAATCAGCCCCAGCATTTT. Its protein is CASSDRQNQPQHF.

The genes are TRBV28 and TRBJ1-3, with TRBD1 identical over 7 bases. Trimming took 5 bases from V and 0 from J; bases not matched to a gene: 10. There are 17 residues in the CDR3. CDR1 is MDHEN, CDR2 SYDVKM, per germline. The chain's CDR3 is CASSPTQGLRSGNTIYF. CDR3 nucleotides: TGTGCCAGCAGTCCCACACAGGGGCTTCGCTCTGGAAACACCATATATTTT.

As regards this clone: Other DNA sequences in this specimen translate into the identical CDR3. This CDR3 is CASSLGTGGNTEAFF. The CDR3 DNA sequence: TGCGCCAGCAGCTTGGGAACGGGGGGGAACACTGAAGCTTTCTTT. The V call is TRBV5-1, the J call TRBJ1-1, with a weak D call TRBD1 (5 bases). V lost 0 bases to trimming and J lost 1 base, with 10 bases between them. Germline CDR1 SGHRS, CDR2 YFSETQ. The length of the CDR3 is 15 residues.

The CDR3 nucleotides are TGTGCCACCTCCACAGGGATTCATGAGCAGTTCTTC. This sequence encodes CATSTGIHEQFF. The gene calls are TRBV2 and TRBJ2-1; tentatively, D is TRBD1 (6 bases). From germline, CDR1 is SNHLY and CDR2 FYNNEI. V was pared by 10 bases and J by 8 bases, with 15 bases between. CDR3 length: 12 residues.

The chain recombines TRBV7-9 with TRBJ2-1; D unclear. CDR1 and CDR2 (germline): SEHNR, FQNEAQ (reference sequence). The CDR3 contains 13 residues. V dropped 6 bases and J dropped 9 bases, with 15 bases sitting between them. The CDR3 loop is CASRKEPGSEQFF. CDR3 nucleotide sequence: TGTGCCAGCAGGAAAGAACCGGGTTCTGAGCAGTTCTTC.

A note on this clone: Other DNA sequences in this sample translate to the same CDR3. The chain combines TRBV18 with TRBJ1-2, with D possibly TRBD1 on 6 matching bases. This CDR3 comprises 13 residues. Germline-derived CDR1 and CDR2 are KGHSH and LQKENI. Trimming left V 3 bases short and J 6 bases short, with 11 bases between. CDR3 nucleotide sequence: TGTGCCAGCTCACCGCGACAGGAAGATGGCTACACCTTC. It translates to CASSPRQEDGYTF.

The chain links TRBV21-1 to TRBJ2-5; the table's D call, TRBD2, was not checked against the DNA. TRBV21-1 is deemed a pseudogene. The CDR3 contains 14 residues. Here the CDR3 DNA reads TGTGCCAGCAACCGGGACGGGGGACCGGAGACCCAGTACTTC. As protein: CASNRDGGPETQYF.

This sequence joins TRBV18 and TRBJ2-2; D is undetermined. V lost 3 bases, J lost 3 bases, and 14 bases lay in between. The germline V gene has CDR1 KGHSH and CDR2 LQKENI. CDR3 size: 16 residues. The CDR3 reads CASSPKLPADTGELFF. CDR3 DNA: TGTGCCAGCTCACCGAAACTCCCGGCGGACACCGGGGAGCTGTTTTTT.

The chain employs TRBV6-1 and TRBJ2-3; 8 positions match TRBD2. V lost 10 bases and J lost 5; bases outside the gene matches: 11. Per germline, CDR1 MNHNS and CDR2 SASEGT. This CDR3 contains 14 residues. CDR3 loop: CAIRMAGGRDTQYF. The CDR3 DNA reads TGTGCCATCAGGATGGCGGGAGGCCGAGATACGCAGTATTTT.

In the case of this clone: Sequence at one end of the junction differs from germline and may be a read error. This chain joins TRBV20-1 and TRBJ1-2; D not certain. This CDR3 has 11 amino acids. Germline values: CDR1 DFQATT, CDR2 SNEGSKA (reference sequence). CDR3 DNA: TGCAGTGCTAGAACGGACTATGACTACACCTTC. This gives the protein CSARTDYDYTF.

Written as DNA, the CDR3 is TGTGCCAGCAGGAGGGATAGCCCGGGTCATGAGCAGTTCTTC. It is translated as CASRRDSPGHEQFF. The rearrangement links TRBV2 to TRBJ2-1; D possibly corresponds to TRBD2 (5 bases). This CDR3 region has 14 residues. The V gene's germline CDR1 is SNHLY and CDR2 FYNNEI. The V gene lost 6 bases and the J gene lost 8 bases, with 17 bases spanning the gap.

V and J are TRBV28 and TRBJ2-3; maybe TRBD2 (7 bases). Trimming pared 5 bases from V and 6 bases from J, leaving 12 bases between. This CDR3 region has 13 residues. Germline CDR1 and CDR2: MDHEN and SYDVKM. Here the CDR3 DNA reads TGTGCCAGCAGTCCGGGGGGCGACGATACGCAGTATTTT. Translation: CASSPGGDDTQYF.

The J gene is TRBJ2-1, the V gene TRBV5-1; D is perhaps TRBD1 (5 bases). The CDR3 has 13 amino acids. Germline V gene lookup returns CDR1 SGHRS and CDR2 YFSETQ. V lost 1 base, J lost 8 bases, and 10 bases lay in between. CDR3 amino acids: CASSLSRGDEQFF. The CDR3 coding sequence is TGCGCCAGCAGCTTGAGTAGGGGCGATGAGCAGTTCTTC. The whole variable domain, remainder taken from reference TRBV5-1 and TRBJ2-1, is KAGVTQTPRYLIKTRGQQVTLSCSPISGHRSVSWYQQTPGQGLQFLFEYFSETQRNKGNFPGRFSGRQFSNSRSEMNVSTLELGDSALYLCASSLSRGDEQFFGPGTRLTVL.

This sequence joins TRBV28 and TRBJ1-2; a possible D gene is TRBD1 (5 bases). From germline, CDR1 is MDHEN and CDR2 SYDVKM. The length of the CDR3 is 15 residues. Trimming stripped 3 bases from V and 1 base from J, with 12 bases between. The chain's CDR3 is CASSFSGQLNYGYTF. The CDR3, as DNA: TGTGCCAGCAGTTTTTCAGGGCAACTTAACTATGGCTACACCTTC.

This clone was counted once. This chain joins TRBV19 and TRBJ2-5; 11 bases are shared with TRBD1. With 5 bases clipped from V and 1 base from J, the junction kept 3 bases outside the gene matches. The length of the CDR3 is 15 residues. Germline CDR1 reads LNHDA; CDR2 reads SQIVND (reference sequence). CDR3 in amino acids: CASSVGQGAQETQYF. In nucleotides, the CDR3 is TGTGCCAGTAGTGTAGGACAGGGGGCCCAAGAGACCCAGTACTTC.

The gene calls are TRBV30 and TRBJ1-2; no definite D call. From germline, CDR1 is GTSNPN and CDR2 SVGIG (reference sequence). V was pared by 0 bases and J by 1 base, with 12 bases between. The CDR3 totals 15 residues. Written as DNA, the CDR3 is TGTGCCTGGAGTGTACCGACATCCGGTAACTATGGCTACACCTTC. Its translation is CAWSVPTSGNYGYTF.

The chain has TRBV6-1 and TRBJ2-1; TRBD2 might be the D (5 bases). CDR1 MNHNS and CDR2 SASEGT come from the germline V gene. This CDR3 has 13 residues. V was trimmed by 6 bases and J by 10 bases, leaving 16 bases between them. This CDR3 reads CASSNEGVREQFF. CDR3 nucleotides: TGTGCCAGCAGCAACGAGGGAGTTCGCGAGCAGTTCTTC.

The V gene is TRBV11-3, the J gene TRBJ2-7; D call uncertain. Germline V gene data show CDR1 as SGHNT and CDR2 as YENEEA. The CDR3 spans 13 residues. Trimming took off 0 bases at V and 3 bases at J, with 6 bases between the two ends. CDR3 amino acids: CASSLDPNYEQYF. The CDR3 coding sequence is TGTGCCAGCAGCTTAGACCCCAACTACGAGCAGTACTTC. Complete variable domain (other parts from reference TRBV11-3 and TRBJ2-7): EAGVVQSPRYKIIEKKQPVAFWCNPISGHNTLYWYLQNLGQGPELLIRYENEEAVDDSQLPKDRFSAERLKGVDSTLKIQPAELGDSAVYLCASSLDPNYEQYFGPGTRLTVT.

V gene TRBV19 combines with J gene TRBJ2-1; possible D gene TRBD2, 5 bases. The V and J ends lost 6 bases and 3 bases respectively, with 21 bases between them. The length of the CDR3 is 17 residues. Germline V gene data show CDR1 as LNHDA and CDR2 as SQIVND (reference sequence). CDR3 in DNA: TGTGCCAGTAGCCCGCGTAGAGGTGCGGGTTACTACAATGAGCAGTTCTTC. Residues: CASSPRRGAGYYNEQFF.

With regard to this clone: One junction end does not reproduce the germline sequence, and a read error may be involved. The chain employs TRBV28 and TRBJ2-1; possible D gene TRBD2, 6 bases. Germline CDR1 and CDR2: MDHEN and SYDVKM. The CDR3 is 13 amino acids. The CDR3 DNA is TGTGCCAGCAGTTATCCGGAGGGCGAGAGTTTTGTCTTC. Its translation is CASSYPEGESFVF.

The chain combines TRBV6-5 with TRBJ2-1, with 10 positions matching TRBD2. Unmatched junction bases numbered 8, after V lost 4 bases and J lost 8 bases. In germline, CDR1 is MNHEY, CDR2 SVGAGI. The CDR3 is 15 residues long. This CDR3 reads CASSSRAGGLDEQFF. The DNA for the CDR3 is TGTGCCAGCAGTTCCCGAGCGGGGGGGCTGGATGAGCAGTTCTTC.

The chain joins TRBV6-5 to TRBJ2-2; TRBD2 agrees at 11 bases. The CDR3 length is 15 residues. Trimming cost V 5 bases and J 5 bases; bases outside gene matches: 4. In germline, CDR1 is MNHEY, CDR2 SVGAGI. CDR3 nucleotides: TGTGCCAGCAGTCAGAGACTAGCGGGAACCGGGGAGCTGTTTTTT. Translating it yields CASSQRLAGTGELFF.